The rows below give T cell receptor beta chains drawn from one sample of a study of blood T cell repertoires in COVID-19. The data were produced by immunoSEQ multiplex PCR, yet TCRdb's version contains in-frame clones alone and is incomplete. The sample holds around 50,000 clones, around 80% seen once. The source material was peripheral blood. These TCRs come from a human donor in a cohort sampled during active COVID-19. CDR3s include the opening cysteine and the closing phenylalanine or tryptophan. Expanded clones are given a class, and other clones once, few, many or no size at all.

V: TRBV7-9
size: -
J: TRBJ2-5
CDR3: CASSLSLGRGETQYF

V: TRBV6-2/TRBV6-3
size: -
J: TRBJ2-5
CDR3: CASSWGQQETQYF

V: TRBV18
size: -
J: TRBJ2-7
CDR3: CASSPGASGSGEQYF

V: TRBV29-1
size: -
J: TRBJ2-3
CDR3: CSVVPGSTDTQYF

V: TRBV6-1
size: -
J: TRBJ2-7
CDR3: CASSEGPSASYEQYF

V: TRBV6-5
size: large
J: TRBJ2-1
CDR3: CASSTGGDEQFF

V: TRBV6-1
size: -
J: TRBJ2-1
CDR3: CASSEQLSVDNEQFF

V: TRBV29-1
size: -
J: TRBJ2-3
CDR3: CSAEGTGGLAGGDTQYF

V: TRBV3-1/TRBV3-2
size: -
J: TRBJ1-6
CDR3: CASSQERSRSYNSPLHF

V: TRBV5-6
size: few
J: TRBJ1-6
CDR3: CASSLFQKNSPLHF

V: TRBV5-1
size: -
J: TRBJ1-3
CDR3: CASSLGDRTFSGNTIYF

V: TRBV11-3
size: -
J: TRBJ2-2
CDR3: CASSLARDTGELFF

V: TRBV5-4
size: once
J: TRBJ2-2
CDR3: CATLGTGGGELFF

V: TRBV9
size: -
J: TRBJ2-2
CDR3: CASSDETSGNTGELFF

V: TRBV11-2
size: -
J: TRBJ2-1
CDR3: CASSLARGSSYNEQFF

V: TRBV7-2
size: once
J: TRBJ2-3
CDR3: CASSLGLYTDTQYF

V: TRBV7-9
size: -
J: TRBJ1-1
CDR3: CASSFAGMNTEAFF

V: TRBV7-2
size: few
J: TRBJ1-1
CDR3: CASSIQAPTEAFF

V: TRBV7-9
size: -
J: TRBJ1-6
CDR3: CASSLGRDRGNSPLHF